This T cell receptor beta chain was observed in a study of shared clonotypes between healthy human individuals. Whole-study findings and limits: Clonotypes not shared had lower generation probabilities than those common to all four donors.

The V gene lost 4 bases and the J gene lost 0 bases, with 16 bases spanning the gap. In germline, CDR1 is MDHEN, CDR2 SYDVKM. The CDR3 has 16 residues. Donors, without exception, were Caucasian adults residing in Nashville, Tennessee. Some clones are missing from TCRdb's copy, which holds only in-frame ones; the method was immunoSEQ multiplex PCR. The repertoire holds about 1.5 million clones, over 95% seen once, with roughly 1.1% in the top ten. Concerning this clone itself: Its specificity is unknown.

The chain uses TRBV28 and TRBJ2-7, with a possible D match to TRBD2 (6 bases). Sequencing input: naive CD4+ T cells sorted from blood. The sample's subset: CD45RA+ positively selected. This receptor was obtained from a man in his thirties or forties in good health. The CDR3 reads CASSSPGVRSSYEQYF. For the CDR3, the DNA is TGTGCCAGCAGTTCGCCGGGGGTAAGAAGCTCCTACGAGCAGTACTTC. Supplemented by reference TRBV28 and TRBJ2-7, the full variable domain reads DVKVTQSSRYLVKRTGEKVFLECVQDMDHENMFWYRQDPGLGLRLIYFSYDVKMKEKGDIPEGYSVSREKKERFSLILESASTNQTSMYLCASSSPGVRSSYEQYFGPGTRLTVT.